This TCR beta chain was documented in a study of T cell repertoires in cytomegalovirus infection. Between the trimmed V and J ends, which lost 3 bases and 4 bases, there was a span of 13 bases. This CDR3 spans 15 amino acids. Germline V gives CDR1 SGHTA, CDR2 FQGNSA. MiXCR, run by TCRdb on the reads, gives a single entry per CDR3 protein. This sample has 250,000 to 300,000 distinct CDR3 sequences, with about 25% found just once. The sequence was collected from a human donor in good health (CMV status not recorded). Some clones in this sample may be carry-over from other donors' samples. This chain joins TRBV7-2 and TRBJ2-1; D perhaps matches TRBD2 (6 bases). The sequenced sample was PBMCs. The CDR3 bases are TGTGCCAGCAGCTTCACGGACTACCCTTACAATGAGCAGTTCTTC. Residues: CASSFTDYPYNEQFF.